This T cell receptor beta chain was found in a study of cytomegalovirus exposure and HLA in healthy donors. Study-wide results and caveats: The classifier, whose performance was assessed in both the original and validation cohorts, reportedly diagnosed cytomegalovirus status with high specificity and sensitivity.

A multiplex PCR was run with 60 Vbeta primers and 13 Jbeta primers. Using immunoSEQ multiplex PCR, the repertoire was profiled, and TCRdb retains in-frame clones only, with some absent. The sample yields about 86,000 clones, just over 70% seen once. In the case of this clone: The antigen remains undetermined.

This CDR3 region has 16 residues. The ends lost 1 base at V and 4 bases at J; junction bases unmatched: 4. The germline CDR1 and CDR2 sequences are SGHTA and FQGNSA. Sequenced sample: PBMCs. This clonotype was sampled from a man aged 55-75 years in good health and CMV-seronegative. This chain uses TRBV7-2 with TRBJ2-5; 12 nucleotides match TRBD2. CDR3 DNA sequence: TGTGCCAGCAGCTTAGGAAGGACTAGCGGGGTAGAGACCCAGTACTTC. Translation: CASSLGRTSGVETQYF.